Following are 29 T cell receptor beta chains from one sample sequenced in a study of T cell responses to AZD1222 COVID-19 vaccine. TCRdb's table, derived via immunoSEQ multiplex PCR, lists solely in-frame clones and lacks some. This table has about 130,000 clones, about nine tenths appearing once. The sequences come from peripheral blood, collected on day 0 of AZD1222 vaccination. All receptors derive from an adult in good health.

The V and J genes are TRBV6-1 and TRBJ1-2; TRBD1 agrees at 9 bases. CDR1 and CDR2 from the germline V gene are MNHNS and SASEGT. The junction had 5 bases not matched to a gene; V was cut back by 0 bases and J by 3 bases. This CDR3 region has 16 residues. CDR3: CASSEAMGQGYYGYTF. The CDR3, as DNA: TGTGCCAGCAGTGAAGCGATGGGACAGGGCTACTATGGCTACACCTTC.

The V and J genes are TRBV6-6 and TRBJ1-1; 7 bases align to TRBD1. The germline CDR1 and CDR2 sequences are MNHNY and SVGAGI (reference sequence). This CDR3 is built from 14 residues. The V gene end was trimmed by 6 bases and the J gene end by 3 bases; junction bases not matched to a gene: 7. The CDR3 loop is CASRWTGGDTEAFF. The CDR3 region has the DNA TGTGCCAGCAGATGGACAGGCGGTGACACTGAAGCTTTCTTT.

The genes are TRBV27 and TRBJ2-1; D tentatively reads TRBD1 or TRBD2 (5 bases each). Germline V gene sequence: CDR1 MNHEY, CDR2 SMNVEV (reference sequence). The CDR3 is made up of 14 amino acids. V was shortened by 5 bases and J by 6 bases, with 14 bases between the two germline ends. The CDR3 region is CASSTPGPFNEQFF. CDR3 nucleotides: TGTGCCAGCAGTACTCCGGGACCCTTCAATGAGCAGTTCTTC.

This clone turned up a few times. The gene calls are TRBV28 and TRBJ1-1; 8 nucleotides line up with TRBD1. This CDR3 contains 13 residues. V lost 4 bases to trimming and J lost 5 bases; unmatched junction nucleotides: 3. The germline CDR1 and CDR2 sequences are MDHEN and SYDVKM. CDR3 bases: TGTGCCAGCAGTTGGACAGGGAAGACTGAAGCTTTCTTT. It specifies CASSWTGKTEAFF.

The rearrangement joins TRBV7-6 to TRBJ2-1; 11 positions agree with TRBD1. From germline, CDR1 is SGHVS and CDR2 FNYEAQ. The length of the CDR3 is 15 residues. Germline trimming cut 3 bases from V and 5 bases from J; bases unmatched to any gene: 3. The CDR3 nucleotides are TGTGCCAGCAGCTTCGGGACAGGGGGAGACAATGAGCAGTTCTTC. This encodes CASSFGTGGDNEQFF. The complete variable domain, with remaining parts taken from reference TRBV7-6 and TRBJ2-1, reads GAGVSQSPRYKVTKRGQDVALRCDPISGHVSLYWYRQALGQGPEFLTYFNYEAQQDKSGLPNDRFSAERPEGSISTLTIQRTEQRDSAMYRCASSFGTGGDNEQFFGPGTRLTVL.

The rearrangement uses TRBV19 and TRBJ1-1; 8 nucleotides line up with TRBD1. Germline trimming cut 5 bases from V and 6 bases from J; bases unmatched to any gene: 8. This CDR3 is 14 amino acids long. Germline V lookup: CDR1 LNHDA, CDR2 SQIVND (reference sequence). Here the CDR3 reads CASSGRDRGSEAFF. The CDR3 nucleotides read TGTGCCAGTAGTGGTAGAGACAGGGGCTCTGAAGCTTTCTTT.

V gene TRBV18 combines with J gene TRBJ1-1, with 9 bases matching TRBD1. Germline V gives CDR1 KGHSH, CDR2 LQKENI. The V and J ends lost 6 bases and 5 bases, in that order; junction bases with no gene match: 7. The CDR3 has 14 residues. The CDR3 coding sequence is TGTGCCAGCTCCCAAGGACAGGGGCTAACTGAAGCTTTCTTT. It specifies CASSQGQGLTEAFF.

This chain links TRBV9 with TRBJ1-2, with D possibly being TRBD1 (5 bases). CDR1 and CDR2 from the germline V gene are SGDLS and YYNGEE. The CDR3 loop spans 13 amino acids. Trimming removed 0 bases at V and 5 bases at J, with 8 bases between. In DNA form, the CDR3 reads TGTGCCAGCAGCGTAGTTCCAGGGTATGGCTACACCTTC. Encoded protein: CASSVVPGYGYTF.

The CDR3 DNA reads TGTGCCAGCAGCGTAGCCCCCCCGCCCAGCTCGAACACCGGGGAGCTGTTTTTT. Residues: CASSVAPPPSSNTGELFF. This sequence joins TRBV9 and TRBJ2-2; D is unresolved. V was pared by 0 bases and J by 0 bases, with 15 bases between. The CDR3 is 18 residues long. Germline V gene sequence: CDR1 SGDLS, CDR2 YYNGEE.

The chain employs TRBV5-4 and TRBJ1-4, with D perhaps TRBD1 (6 bases). V dropped 3 bases and J dropped 8 bases, with 14 bases sitting between them. CDR3 size: 14 residues. Germline assignment: CDR1 SGHNT and CDR2 YYREEE (reference sequence). CDR3 in amino acids: CASSSDRKGEKLFF. CDR3 sequence (DNA): TGTGCCAGCAGCTCCGACAGGAAGGGGGAAAAACTGTTTTTT. Full variable domain (remainder filled in from reference TRBV5-4 and TRBJ1-4): ETGVTQSPTHLIKTRGQQVTLRCSSQSGHNTVSWYQQALGQGPQFIFQYYREEENGRGNFPPRFSGLQFPNYSSELNVNALELDDSALYLCASSSDRKGEKLFFGSGTQLSVL.

The gene calls are TRBV28 and TRBJ1-3; unclear D gene. This CDR3 is 14 amino acids long. Germline V lookup: CDR1 MDHEN, CDR2 SYDVKM. V lost 9 bases and J 3 bases, leaving 15 bases between the germline ends. The DNA for the CDR3 is TGTGCCAGTACGGGAGGGCTGTATGGAAACACCATATATTTT. This encodes CASTGGLYGNTIYF. Full variable domain (remainder filled in from reference TRBV28 and TRBJ1-3): DVKVTQSSRYLVKRTGEKVFLECVQDMDHENMFWYRQDPGLGLRLIYFSYDVKMKEKGDIPEGYSVSREKKERFSLILESASTNQTSMYLCASTGGLYGNTIYFGEGSWLTVV.

J is TRBJ2-3 and V is TRBV19, with D tentatively TRBD2 (5 bases). Trimming shortened V by 4 bases and J by 7 bases, and 21 bases separated the two germline ends. Germline CDR1 reads LNHDA; CDR2 reads SQIVND (reference sequence). The CDR3 loop spans 16 amino acids. This CDR3 reads CASSNWVEDLTNTQYF. In nucleotides, the CDR3 is TGTGCCAGTAGTAATTGGGTTGAGGACTTGACGAATACGCAGTATTTT. The full variable domain, with the rest looked up from reference TRBV19 and TRBJ2-3, is DGGITQSPKYLFRKEGQNVTLSCEQNLNHDAMYWYRQDPGQGLRLIYYSQIVNDFQKGDIAEGYSVSREKKESFPLTVTSAQKNPTAFYLCASSNWVEDLTNTQYFGPGTRLTVL.

This clone was observed a single time. The V call is TRBV28, the J call TRBJ1-4; TRBD1 agrees at 7 bases. From germline, CDR1 is MDHEN and CDR2 SYDVKM. The V segment lost 10 bases and the J segment 2 bases; nucleotides outside the gene matches: 7. The length of the CDR3 is 14 residues. CDR3 DNA sequence: TGTGCCACCAACCGGGACAGCACTAATGAAAAACTGTTTTTT. Its translation: CATNRDSTNEKLFF.

The rearrangement links TRBV6-5 to TRBJ1-5; 7 positions agree with TRBD1. V lost 1 base to trimming and J lost 7 bases; unmatched junction nucleotides: 1. The CDR3 spans 13 residues. Per the germline V gene, CDR1 is MNHEY and CDR2 is SVGAGI. The CDR3 nucleotides read TGTGCCAGCAGTTACTGGGACAGACAGCCCCAGCATTTT. Encoded protein: CASSYWDRQPQHF.

This chain uses TRBV6-1 with TRBJ2-7; D is perhaps TRBD1 (5 bases). Germline V lookup: CDR1 MNHNS, CDR2 SASEGT. V dropped 2 bases and J dropped 0 bases, with 5 bases sitting between them. CDR3 length equals 13 residues. The CDR3 protein is CASSEQGSYEQYF. The CDR3 region has the DNA TGTGCCAGCAGTGAACAGGGCTCCTACGAGCAGTACTTC.

V is TRBV5-8 and J is TRBJ1-5; the D is unclear. The germline gives CDR1 SGHTS, CDR2 YDEGEE. With 1 base removed from V and 7 bases from J, the gap between germline ends came to 18 bases. The length of the CDR3 is 16 residues. The CDR3 DNA is TGTGCCAGCAGCTTGATAGGGCAAGTCCGGCTGCAGCCCCAGCATTTT. Protein product: CASSLIGQVRLQPQHF.

This sequence joins TRBV5-4 and TRBJ2-7; 7 bases line up with TRBD1. V was pared by 0 bases and J by 0 bases, with 3 bases of the junction left unmatched. The CDR3 is 15 amino acids. From germline, CDR1 is SGHNT and CDR2 YYREEE (reference sequence). The CDR3 reads CASSLGTGYSYEQYF. Written as DNA, the CDR3 is TGTGCCAGCAGCTTGGGGACAGGCTACTCCTACGAGCAGTACTTC.

This chain's CDR3 is CASARQGTEAFF. The CDR3 coding sequence is TGTGCCAGCGCTAGACAGGGGACTGAAGCTTTCTTT. The V and J genes are TRBV2 and TRBJ1-1, with TRBD1 matching 8 bases. This CDR3 comprises 12 residues. V trimming: 8 bases; J trimming: 5 bases; junction bases outside the gene matches: 4. Germline V gene data show CDR1 as SNHLY and CDR2 as FYNNEI.

The genes are TRBV18 and TRBJ1-5; no definite D call. Looked up from germline, CDR1 is KGHSH and CDR2 is LQKENI. Deletions cut 2 bases from V and 6 bases from J, with 14 bases between. The CDR3 runs to 15 residues. The CDR3 region has the DNA TGTGCCAGCTCACCAAATTCGGGCGGCGGTCAGCCCCAGCATTTT. Its translation is CASSPNSGGGQPQHF.

This sequence joins TRBV18 and TRBJ2-1, with 15 positions matching TRBD2. The trim removed 6 bases at V and 7 bases at J, leaving 13 bases unmatched. CDR1 is KGHSH and CDR2 is LQKENI in the germline V gene. The CDR3 sequence is 18 residues long. CDR3 nucleotides: TGTGCCAGCTCGTCGCGGGAAGGGACTAGCGGGGGGAGGAATGAGCAGTTCTTC. Protein sequence: CASSSREGTSGGRNEQFF.

This chain uses TRBV24-1 with TRBJ1-5; tentatively, D is TRBD1 (5 bases). Between the trimmed V and J ends, which lost 9 bases and 0 bases, there was a span of 5 bases. This CDR3 is 12 amino acids long. Looked up from germline, CDR1 is KGHDR and CDR2 is SFDVKD. The DNA for the CDR3 is TGTGCCACCCAGGGTAGCAATCAGCCCCAGCATTTT. This gives the protein CATQGSNQPQHF.

This chain links TRBV19 with TRBJ2-1, with D unclear. V lost 10 bases and J lost 5, with 15 bases in between. Germline V lookup: CDR1 LNHDA, CDR2 SQIVND (reference sequence). This CDR3 spans 13 amino acids. Here the CDR3 reads CATSEVGHNEQFF. In DNA, the CDR3 is TGTGCCACCTCAGAAGTGGGTCACAATGAGCAGTTCTTC.

This sequence joins TRBV4-1 and TRBJ1-5; 7 bases align to TRBD1. This CDR3 has 15 amino acids. The germline CDR1 and CDR2 sequences are MGHRA and YSYEKL. V shed 3 bases, J shed 1 base, and the junction held 3 bases outside the gene matches. The CDR3 here is CASSQETGSNQPQHF. The CDR3 DNA follows: TGCGCCAGCAGCCAGGAGACAGGGAGCAATCAGCCCCAGCATTTT.

J is TRBJ2-5 and V is TRBV5-6; 7 nucleotides align to TRBD2. CDR3 length equals 16 residues. With 0 bases clipped from V and 2 bases from J, the junction kept 7 bases outside the gene matches. Germline values: CDR1 SGHDT, CDR2 YYEEEE. The CDR3 here is CASSLGPRGVQETQYF. Written as DNA, the CDR3 is TGTGCCAGCAGCTTGGGTCCCCGGGGGGTACAAGAGACCCAGTACTTC.

This clone came up a few times. The chain is built from TRBV6-5 and TRBJ2-3; 7 bases match TRBD2. V trimming: 2 bases; J trimming: 8 bases; junction bases outside the gene matches: 10. From germline, CDR1 is MNHEY and CDR2 SVGAGI. The CDR3 is made up of 15 amino acids. The CDR3 DNA reads TGTGCCAGCAGTTACGTAGCGGGCCAAGGTGGTACGCAGTATTTT. Translating it yields CASSYVAGQGGTQYF.

This chain links TRBV29-1 with TRBJ2-7, with a possible D match to TRBD2 (6 bases). CDR1 and CDR2 (germline): SQVTM, ANQGSEA. Trimming took off 7 bases at V and 4 bases at J, with 20 bases between the two ends. This CDR3 region has 14 residues. As DNA, the CDR3 is TGCAGCGCCCGGGAGCCGGGTGATTGGTACGAGCAGTACTTC. Its translation: CSAREPGDWYEQYF.

The chain is built from TRBV4-3 and TRBJ1-3; D is unclear. The CDR3 consists of 13 residues. The germline V gene has CDR1 LGHNA and CDR2 YSLEER. V lost 2 bases and J 4 bases, leaving 6 bases between the germline ends. The CDR3 sequence is CASSQRFGNTIYF. DNA of the CDR3: TGCGCCAGCAGCCAACGCTTCGGAAACACCATATATTTT.

The chain links TRBV11-2 to TRBJ2-5; perhaps TRBD1 as D (6 bases). Between the trimmed V and J ends, which lost 1 base and 3 bases, there was a span of 9 bases. The CDR3 loop spans 14 amino acids. Germline V lookup: CDR1 SGHAT, CDR2 FQNNGV. Written as DNA, the CDR3 is TGTGCCAGCAGCTTAGTTGGGGGCGAAGAGACCCAGTACTTC. Amino acids: CASSLVGGEETQYF.

This chain joins TRBV11-3 and TRBJ1-2; D is uncertain. CDR1 is SGHNT, CDR2 YENEEA, per germline. The CDR3 is 13 residues long. Trimming cost V 6 bases and J 2 bases, with 10 bases left between them. DNA of the CDR3: TGTGCCAGCAGACCGGGAAGCAACTATGGCTACACCTTC. Translation: CASRPGSNYGYTF.